This TCR beta chain emerged from a study of T-cell memory formation after mild COVID-19. Study-level information: TCR clusters were mostly confined to one donor each. Study-wide findings and caveats: The finding that pre-infection memory included some responding clones suggested that cross-reactive memory joined. Clones that got smaller from day 15 to 85 had even CD4/CD8, while clones growing later tipped toward CD4+. Contracting CD4+ clones lay largely in CM and EM, with CD8+ ones residing in EMRA.

Comment on this clonotype: Antigen: not known.

Germline V lookup: CDR1 DFQATT, CDR2 SNEGSKA (reference sequence). The CDR3 covers 14 residues. After removal of 5 bases from V and 7 bases from J, the junction contained 9 bases not matched to a gene. Via MiXCR, TCRdb re-called the 5' RACE reads, giving one row per CDR3 protein. Of 65,000 to 90,000 distinct CDR3 sequences listed, roughly 13% are singletons. The source of this sequence is a man aged 18 to 29 who had mild COVID-19 (a few samples of this study predate the infection). Cell type and time point are not known. This chain joins TRBV20-1 and TRBJ2-1; 9 nucleotides align to TRBD2. The specimen sequenced was PBMCs or a T cell subset sorted from them (not recorded which). CDR3 in amino acids: CSAFPGLAANEQFF. The CDR3 DNA follows: TGCAGTGCTTTCCCGGGACTAGCTGCAAATGAGCAGTTCTTC.